Shown below are 30 T cell receptor beta chains from a single sample sequenced in a study of T-cell memory formation after mild COVID-19. TCRdb reanalysed the 5' RACE reads using MiXCR and keeps one entry per CDR3 protein. The sample has under 550,000 distinct CDR3 sequences, roughly 17% seen once; the top ten hold 20% to 25%. What was sequenced was PBMCs or a T cell subset sorted from them (not recorded which). These receptors were taken from a man in his late teens or twenties who had mild COVID-19 (a few samples of this study predate the infection). Cell type and time point are not known.

The V gene is TRBV5-5, the J gene TRBJ2-5; TRBD1 might be the D (5 bases). This CDR3 is 16 amino acids long. CDR1 and CDR2 from the germline V gene are SGHKS and YYEKEE (reference sequence). The germline V and J ends were trimmed by 1 base and 3 bases, with 16 bases remaining between them. For the CDR3, the DNA is TGTGCCAGCAGCTTGCTGTTGCTGGGGCCTAAAGAGACCCAGTACTTC. Translated, it gives CASSLLLLGPKETQYF.

This chain connects TRBV4-3 to TRBJ2-3; 12 nucleotides match TRBD2. This CDR3 comprises 19 residues. Per germline, CDR1 LGHNA and CDR2 YSLEER. Trimming took 4 bases from V and 1 from J; bases not matched to a gene: 12. The CDR3 here is CASSRSALLAGGGTDTQYF. CDR3 DNA sequence: TGCGCCAGCAGCCGAAGCGCCCTACTAGCGGGGGGAGGCACAGATACGCAGTATTTT.

In its sample, this clonotype was seen a few times. This chain connects TRBV5-1 to TRBJ2-5; the D gene is possibly TRBD1 (5 bases). Germline V gene lookup returns CDR1 SGHRS and CDR2 YFSETQ. The CDR3 is made up of 14 amino acids. The V end was cut by 6 bases, the J end by 1 base, with 13 bases between. The CDR3 sequence is CASKERTSQETQYF. CDR3 in DNA: TGCGCCAGCAAAGAACGGACAAGCCAAGAGACCCAGTACTTC.

This chain connects TRBV4-1 to TRBJ1-1, with 8 positions matching TRBD1. Germline CDR1 reads MGHRA; CDR2 reads YSYEKL. The CDR3 totals 15 residues. Germline trimming cut 2 bases from V and 3 bases from J; bases unmatched to any gene: 5. CDR3 nucleotide sequence: TGCGCCAGCAGCCAATTTGGACAGGGAGACACTGAAGCTTTCTTT. Protein sequence: CASSQFGQGDTEAFF.

This clonotype was seen only a few times. The chain links TRBV7-2 to TRBJ2-5; D gene unclear. Trimming removed 5 bases from V and 1 base from J, with 11 bases in between. The CDR3 totals 14 residues. The germline V gene encodes CDR1 SGHTA and CDR2 FQGNSA. The CDR3 nucleotides are TGTGCCAGCAGCCTTCGGCTGTCCCAAGAGACCCAGTACTTC. Its protein product is CASSLRLSQETQYF.

The chain employs TRBV9 and TRBJ2-1; D is unclear. The CDR3 is 14 amino acids. Per the germline V gene, CDR1 is SGDLS and CDR2 is YYNGEE. V lost 0 bases and J lost 6, with 10 bases in between. The CDR3 spells CASSVAPMGNEQFF. The CDR3 coding sequence is TGTGCCAGCAGCGTAGCCCCCATGGGCAATGAGCAGTTCTTC.

Ten or more counts support this clonotype. The chain recombines TRBV12-3 or TRBV12-4 with TRBJ1-2; 12 bases are shared with TRBD1. The trim removed 4 bases at V and 7 bases at J, leaving 7 bases unmatched. The CDR3 extends over 15 amino acids. The CDR3 DNA reads TGTGCCAGCAGTTCGGGGGGACAGGGGGCAGCTGGCTACACCTTC. This translates into CASSSGGQGAAGYTF.

This clonotype was picked up many times. The chain is built from TRBV7-3 and TRBJ2-3; D might be TRBD2 (5 bases). Trimming took 1 base from V and 1 from J, leaving 6 bases between them. This CDR3 has 14 residues. Germline CDR1 reads SGHTA; CDR2 reads FQGTGA. The CDR3 loop is CASSLNGGTDTQYF. The CDR3 bases are TGTGCCAGCAGCTTAAACGGGGGCACAGATACGCAGTATTTT.

V gene TRBV28 combines with J gene TRBJ2-3; D is unclear. The CDR3 sequence is 12 residues long. CDR1 is MDHEN and CDR2 is SYDVKM in the germline V gene. V lost 7 bases and J lost 7, with 12 bases in between. CDR3 sequence reads: CASNKAPNTQYF. CDR3 in DNA: TGTGCCAGCAACAAGGCTCCCAATACGCAGTATTTT.

The chain links TRBV24-1 to TRBJ2-7; possibly TRBD1 or TRBD2 for D (5 bases each). The V gene lost 5 bases and the J gene lost 2 bases, with 12 bases spanning the gap. Germline CDR1 and CDR2: KGHDR and SFDVKD. The CDR3 contains 14 residues. CDR3 sequence: CATSAWDVPYEQYF. CDR3 nucleotide sequence: TGTGCCACCAGTGCCTGGGACGTCCCCTACGAGCAGTACTTC.

This clonotype was seen ten or more times. The chain uses TRBV20-1 and TRBJ2-7; D unclear. V was clipped by 2 bases and J by 2 bases, with 13 bases between them. Germline CDR1 and CDR2: DFQATT and SNEGSKA (reference sequence). The CDR3 has 14 amino acids. The CDR3 nucleotides read TGCAGTGCTAGAAATGCTCAGGCCGCCTACGAGCAGTACGTC. This encodes CSARNAQAAYEQYV.

V and J are TRBV18 and TRBJ1-1; no definite D call. The CDR3 has 16 residues. Trimming pared 2 bases from V and 3 bases from J, leaving 16 bases between. Germline lookup yields CDR1 KGHSH and CDR2 LQKENI. CDR3 sequence reads: CASSPGEPTLYTEAFF. CDR3 DNA sequence: TGTGCCAGCTCACCAGGAGAACCCACCCTGTACACTGAAGCTTTCTTT.

This chain connects TRBV5-6 to TRBJ1-6; the D is unclear. The CDR3 extends over 13 amino acids. The germline CDR1 and CDR2 sequences are SGHDT and YYEEEE. Trimming pared 0 bases from V and 12 bases from J, leaving 10 bases between. Written as DNA, the CDR3 is TGTGCCAGCAGCTTGGAGGTATGGGGACCCCTCCACTTT. As protein: CASSLEVWGPLHF. Combining the CDR3 with reference TRBV5-6 and TRBJ1-6 gives the whole variable domain DAGVTQSPTHLIKTRGQQVTLRCSPKSGHDTVSWYQQALGQGPQFIFQYYEEEERQRGNFPDRFSGHQFPNYSSELNVNALLLGDSALYLCASSLEVWGPLHFGNGTRLTVT.

This clonotype was observed many times. The V and J genes are TRBV4-1 and TRBJ1-2; no definite D call. The CDR3 has 15 residues. Germline V gene lookup returns CDR1 MGHRA and CDR2 YSYEKL. The V gene lost 0 bases and the J gene lost 3 bases, with 11 bases spanning the gap. For the CDR3, the DNA is TGCGCCAGCAGCCAAGATGCCCAGGAATACTATGGCTACACCTTC. Amino acids: CASSQDAQEYYGYTF.

This chain joins TRBV6-5 and TRBJ2-2; a possible D gene is TRBD2 (6 bases). The germline gives CDR1 MNHEY, CDR2 SVGAGI. Trimming left V 6 bases short and J 10 bases short, with 12 bases between. CDR3 length: 12 residues. The CDR3 sequence is CASSPGRMELFF. The CDR3 nucleotides are TGTGCCAGCAGCCCGGGGAGGATGGAGCTGTTTTTT.

The rearrangement uses TRBV21-1 and TRBJ2-3. TRBV21-1 is a documented pseudogene. The CDR3 extends over 15 amino acids. The CDR3 protein is CASSKVRASTDTQYF. In nucleotides, the CDR3 is TGTGCCAGCAGCAAAGTCCGGGCTAGCACAGATACGCAGTATTTT.

This clonotype has a handful of counts. The chain joins TRBV7-9 to TRBJ2-5, with 8 positions matching TRBD2. Germline V CDR1 and CDR2: SEHNR, FQNEAQ (reference sequence). The CDR3 totals 19 residues. V lost 2 bases, J lost 2 bases, and 16 bases stayed unmatched. CDR3 in DNA: TGTGCCAGCAGCTTAACCCCTATGGAGCGGGGGAGACCTCAAGAGACCCAGTACTTC. Encoded protein: CASSLTPMERGRPQETQYF.

This clonotype was seen only a few times. The chain has TRBV7-2 and TRBJ1-6; weak D call: TRBD1 (5 bases). This CDR3 contains 14 residues. V was pared by 10 bases and J by 8 bases, with 18 bases between. Germline lookup yields CDR1 SGHTA and CDR2 FQGNSA. The CDR3 DNA follows: TGTGCCACCCGCCAGGGAGGGTTGTATTCACCCCTCCACTTT. This gives the protein CATRQGGLYSPLHF.

This clonotype turned up a few times. The V call is TRBV5-1, the J call TRBJ2-1, with a weak D call TRBD1 (7 bases). V was cut by 8 bases and J by 4 bases, with 19 bases left in between. CDR3 length: 15 amino acids. Germline loops: CDR1 SGHRS, CDR2 YFSETQ. CDR3 residues: CASTEGGQQYNEQFF. The CDR3 DNA reads TGCGCCAGTACTGAGGGGGGACAGCAGTACAATGAGCAGTTCTTC.

The chain recombines TRBV5-1 with TRBJ2-1; TRBD1 aligns across 9 bases. Germline assignment: CDR1 SGHRS and CDR2 YFSETQ. The ends lost 4 bases at V and 9 bases at J; junction bases unmatched: 8. This CDR3 comprises 14 residues. CDR3 amino acids: CASSEATGGTEQFF. CDR3 sequence (DNA): TGCGCCAGCAGCGAGGCGACAGGGGGAACTGAGCAGTTCTTC.

The chain links TRBV5-1 to TRBJ1-1, with 8 positions matching TRBD1. The CDR3 has 15 amino acids. Germline trimming cut 1 base from V and 5 bases from J; bases unmatched to any gene: 7. Germline CDR1 SGHRS, CDR2 YFSETQ. The CDR3 nucleotides are TGCGCCAGCAGCTTGACAGGAGACAGGGGAACTGAAGCTTTCTTT. Amino acids: CASSLTGDRGTEAFF. The complete variable domain, with remaining parts taken from reference TRBV5-1 and TRBJ1-1, reads KAGVTQTPRYLIKTRGQQVTLSCSPISGHRSVSWYQQTPGQGLQFLFEYFSETQRNKGNFPGRFSGRQFSNSRSEMNVSTLELGDSALYLCASSLTGDRGTEAFFGQGTRLTVV.

This clonotype was seen at least ten times. The chain couples TRBV7-8 to TRBJ1-6; D is unclear. Germline V gene lookup returns CDR1 SGHVS and CDR2 FQNEAQ. This CDR3 is 16 amino acids long. The V and J ends lost 6 bases and 0 bases respectively, with 12 bases between them. CDR3 coding DNA: TGTGCCAGCAGACCCGTCCCGAGCTCCTATAATTCACCCCTCCACTTT. Amino acids: CASRPVPSSYNSPLHF.

This clonotype showed up just a few times. The chain combines TRBV27 with TRBJ2-2, with 8 bases that match TRBD2. Germline CDR1 MNHEY, CDR2 SMNVEV (reference sequence). V trimming: 2 bases; J trimming: 0 bases; junction bases outside the gene matches: 5. The CDR3 sequence is 17 residues long. The CDR3 spells CASSLTGGASNTGELFF. CDR3 coding DNA: TGTGCCAGCAGTTTAACCGGGGGGGCCTCGAACACCGGGGAGCTGTTTTTT.

This clonotype was seen a handful of times. The chain combines TRBV4-3 with TRBJ2-3; a weak D match, TRBD2 (6 bases). Germline loops: CDR1 LGHNA, CDR2 YSLEER. The CDR3 runs to 14 residues. V dropped 0 bases and J dropped 9 bases, with 13 bases sitting between them. CDR3 sequence reads: CASSQEVIAGTQYF. As DNA, the CDR3 is TGCGCCAGCAGCCAAGAAGTGATTGCGGGAACGCAGTATTTT.

This chain uses TRBV7-2 with TRBJ2-1; D gene ambiguous. V lost 2 bases to trimming and J lost 5 bases, with 10 bases between them. Germline CDR1 is SGHTA and CDR2 is FQGNSA. This CDR3 region has 14 residues. This CDR3 reads CASSLMGGDNEQFF. For the CDR3, the DNA is TGTGCCAGCAGCTTAATGGGTGGGGACAATGAGCAGTTCTTC. The complete variable domain, with remaining parts taken from reference TRBV7-2 and TRBJ2-1, reads GAGVSQSPSNKVTEKGKDVELRCDPISGHTALYWYRQSLGQGLEFLIYFQGNSAPDKSGLPSDRFSAERTGGSVSTLTIQRTQQEDSAVYLCASSLMGGDNEQFFGPGTRLTVL.

The chain is built from TRBV6-6 and TRBJ2-7, with D perhaps TRBD1 or TRBD2 (5 bases each). The CDR3 length is 13 residues. The germline CDR1 and CDR2 sequences are MNHNY and SVGAGI (reference sequence). V was shortened by 1 base and J by 9 bases, with 13 bases between the two germline ends. As DNA, the CDR3 is TGTGCCAGCAGTTACTATCCGACAGAGGGGCAGTACGTC. It encodes CASSYYPTEGQYV.

V is TRBV20-1 and J is TRBJ1-2; possibly TRBD1 for D (5 bases). V was shortened by 0 bases and J by 4 bases, with 12 bases between the two germline ends. Germline V gene lookup returns CDR1 DFQATT and CDR2 SNEGSKA (reference sequence). The CDR3 has 14 residues. CDR3 region: CSARESSGPYGYTF. The CDR3 bases are TGCAGTGCTAGAGAGTCCTCAGGGCCCTATGGCTACACCTTC.

This clonotype was counted ten times or more. This rearrangement joins TRBV7-9 to TRBJ2-5; 8 bases map to TRBD2. The CDR3 length is 14 residues. The V segment lost 4 bases and the J segment 4 bases; nucleotides outside the gene matches: 5. In germline, CDR1 is SEHNR, CDR2 FQNEAQ (reference sequence). The CDR3 protein is CASSSAGGGETQYF. As DNA, the CDR3 is TGTGCCAGCAGCTCCGCCGGGGGGGGAGAGACCCAGTACTTC.

This chain joins TRBV30 and TRBJ2-7, with D possibly matching TRBD1 (5 bases). The CDR3 runs to 15 residues. Germline V gene sequence: CDR1 GTSNPN, CDR2 SVGIG (reference sequence). Trimming shortened V by 1 base and J by 3 bases, and 16 bases separated the two germline ends. DNA for the CDR3: TGTGCCTGGAGTGCGACAGCGAATCAAGGCTACGAGCAGTACTTC. Amino acid sequence: CAWSATANQGYEQYF.

This rearrangement joins TRBV12-3 or TRBV12-4 to TRBJ1-1, with D tentatively TRBD1 (5 bases). Trimming took 4 bases from V and 4 from J, leaving 10 bases between them. This CDR3 contains 13 residues. CDR3 sequence: CASSWAQGTEAFF. CDR3 nucleotides: TGTGCCAGCAGTTGGGCCCAGGGCACTGAAGCTTTCTTT.